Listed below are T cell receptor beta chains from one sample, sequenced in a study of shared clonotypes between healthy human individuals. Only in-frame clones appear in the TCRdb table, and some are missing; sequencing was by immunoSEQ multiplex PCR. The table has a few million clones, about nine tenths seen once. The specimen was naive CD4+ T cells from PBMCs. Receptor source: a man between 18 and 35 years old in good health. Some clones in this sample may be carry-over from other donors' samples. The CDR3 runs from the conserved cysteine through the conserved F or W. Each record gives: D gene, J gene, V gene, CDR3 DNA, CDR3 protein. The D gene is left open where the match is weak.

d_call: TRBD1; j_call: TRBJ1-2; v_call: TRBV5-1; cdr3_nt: TGCGCCAGCAGCTTACAGGGGAAAGGTTATGGCTACACCTTC; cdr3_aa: CASSLQGKGYGYTF
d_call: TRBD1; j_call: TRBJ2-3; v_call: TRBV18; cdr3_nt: TGTGCCAGCGGGCCAACAGGGGGACCAGATACGCAGTATTTT; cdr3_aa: CASGPTGGPDTQYF
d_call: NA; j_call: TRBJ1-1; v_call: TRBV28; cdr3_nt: TGTGCCAGCAGTAGTCACCGGGGTTTGGGGAACACTGAAGCTTTCTTT; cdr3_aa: CASSSHRGLGNTEAFF
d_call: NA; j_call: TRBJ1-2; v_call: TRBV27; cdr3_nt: TGTGCCAGCGGACCCAGGGACTTCTATGGCTACACCTTC; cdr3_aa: CASGPRDFYGYTF
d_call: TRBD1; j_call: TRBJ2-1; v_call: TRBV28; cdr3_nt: TGTGCCAGCAGTTTGCCCACAGGGGGTAACAATGAGCAGTTCTTC; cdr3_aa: CASSLPTGGNNEQFF
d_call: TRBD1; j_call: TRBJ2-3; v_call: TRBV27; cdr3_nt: TGTGCCAGCAGTTTATCCGTGACAGGGAGAAGTGGGGGAGTTATAGATACGCAGTATTTT; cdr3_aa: CASSLSVTGRSGGVIDTQYF
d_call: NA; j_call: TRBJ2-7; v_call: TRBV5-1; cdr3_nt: TGCGCCAGCAGCTTCACAGGGCTGGGGGAGCAGTACTTC; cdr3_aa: CASSFTGLGEQYF
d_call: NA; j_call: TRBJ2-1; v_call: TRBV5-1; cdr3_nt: TGCGCCAGCCGAAACACAGGGACCAATGAGCAGTTCTTC; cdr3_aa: CASRNTGTNEQFF
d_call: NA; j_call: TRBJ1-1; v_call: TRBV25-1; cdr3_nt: TGTGCCAGCAGTTCGTACGGGACGGCGAACACTGAAGCTTTCTTT; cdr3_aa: CASSSYGTANTEAFF
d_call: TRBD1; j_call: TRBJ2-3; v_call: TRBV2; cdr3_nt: TGTGCCAGCAGTGGGACAGGGTTGGGCACAGATACGCAGTATTTT; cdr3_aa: CASSGTGLGTDTQYF
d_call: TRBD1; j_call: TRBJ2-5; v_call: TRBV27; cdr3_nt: TGTGCCAGCAGTAAGGGGACAGGGGGGATGGAGACCCAGTACTTC; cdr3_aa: CASSKGTGGMETQYF
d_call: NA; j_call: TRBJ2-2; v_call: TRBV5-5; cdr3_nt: TGTGCCAGCAGCGTAATGGGAGACACCGGGGAGCTGTTTTTT; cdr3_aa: CASSVMGDTGELFF
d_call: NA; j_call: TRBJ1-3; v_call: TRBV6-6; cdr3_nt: TGTGCCAGCAGTCACCGACAGGTCCACTCTGGAAACACCATATATTTT; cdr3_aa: CASSHRQVHSGNTIYF
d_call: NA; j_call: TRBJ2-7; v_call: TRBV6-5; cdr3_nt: TGTGCCAGCAGACGCCGGCGTGAGGGCGAGCAGTACTTC; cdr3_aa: CASRRRREGEQYF